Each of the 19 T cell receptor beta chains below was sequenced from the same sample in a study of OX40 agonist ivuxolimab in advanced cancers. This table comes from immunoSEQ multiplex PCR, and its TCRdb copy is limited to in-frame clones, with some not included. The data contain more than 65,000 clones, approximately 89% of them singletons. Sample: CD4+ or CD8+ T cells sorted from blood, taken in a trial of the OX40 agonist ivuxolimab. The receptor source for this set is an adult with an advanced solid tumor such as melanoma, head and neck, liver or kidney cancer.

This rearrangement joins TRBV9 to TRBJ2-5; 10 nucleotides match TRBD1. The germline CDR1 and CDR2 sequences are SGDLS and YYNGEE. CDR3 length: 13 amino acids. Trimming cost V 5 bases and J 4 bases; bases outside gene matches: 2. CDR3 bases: TGTGCCAGCAGTGGGACAGGGGCAGAGACCCAGTACTTC. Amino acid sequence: CASSGTGAETQYF. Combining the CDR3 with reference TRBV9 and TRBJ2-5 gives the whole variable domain DSGVTQTPKHLITATGQRVTLRCSPRSGDLSVYWYQQSLDQGLQFLIQYYNGEERAKGNILERFSAQQFPDLHSELNLSSLELGDSALYFCASSGTGAETQYFGPGTRLLVL.

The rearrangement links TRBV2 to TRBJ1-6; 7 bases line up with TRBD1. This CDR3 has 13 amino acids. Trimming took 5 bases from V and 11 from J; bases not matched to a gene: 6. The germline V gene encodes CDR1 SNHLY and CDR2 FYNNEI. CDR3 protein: CASSWTGPPPLHF. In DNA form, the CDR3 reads TGTGCCAGCAGTTGGACAGGCCCTCCACCCCTCCACTTT.

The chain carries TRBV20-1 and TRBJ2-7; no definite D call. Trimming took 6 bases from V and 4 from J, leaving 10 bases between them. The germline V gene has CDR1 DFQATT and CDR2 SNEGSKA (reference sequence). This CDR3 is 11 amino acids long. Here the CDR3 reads CSAESVYEQYF. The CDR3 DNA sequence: TGCAGTGCGGAGAGCGTATACGAGCAGTACTTC.

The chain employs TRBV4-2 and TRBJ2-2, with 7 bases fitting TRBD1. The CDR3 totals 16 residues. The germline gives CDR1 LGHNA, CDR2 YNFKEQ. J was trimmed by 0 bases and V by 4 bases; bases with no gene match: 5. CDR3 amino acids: CASSPAGTANTGELFF. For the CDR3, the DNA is TGTGCCAGCAGCCCAGCCGGGACAGCGAACACCGGGGAGCTGTTTTTT.

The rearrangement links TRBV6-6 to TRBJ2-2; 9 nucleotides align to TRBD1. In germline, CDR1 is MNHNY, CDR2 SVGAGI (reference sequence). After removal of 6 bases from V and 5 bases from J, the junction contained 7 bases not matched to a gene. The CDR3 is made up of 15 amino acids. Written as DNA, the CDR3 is TGTGCCAGCAGACGAACAGGGGGCGATACCGGGGAGCTGTTTTTT. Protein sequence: CASRRTGGDTGELFF.

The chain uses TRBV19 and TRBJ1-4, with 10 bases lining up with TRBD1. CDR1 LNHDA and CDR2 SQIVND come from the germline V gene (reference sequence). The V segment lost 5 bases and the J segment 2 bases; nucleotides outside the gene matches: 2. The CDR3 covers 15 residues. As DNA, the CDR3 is TGTGCCAGTAGTCCGACAGGGGGCACTAATGAAAAACTGTTTTTT. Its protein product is CASSPTGGTNEKLFF.

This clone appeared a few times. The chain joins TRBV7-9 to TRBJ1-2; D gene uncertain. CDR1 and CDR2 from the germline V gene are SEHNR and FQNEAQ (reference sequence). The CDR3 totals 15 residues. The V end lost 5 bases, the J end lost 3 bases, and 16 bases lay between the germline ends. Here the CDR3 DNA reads TGTGCCAGCAGCCGGAGGTCCGGGAGGGACTATGGCTACACCTTC. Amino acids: CASSRRSGRDYGYTF.

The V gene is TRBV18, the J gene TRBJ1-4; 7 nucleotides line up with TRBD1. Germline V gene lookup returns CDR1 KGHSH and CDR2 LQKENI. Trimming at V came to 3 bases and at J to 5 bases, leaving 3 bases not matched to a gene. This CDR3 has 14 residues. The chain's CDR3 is CASSPTGENEKLFF. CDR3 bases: TGTGCCAGCTCACCTACAGGGGAGAATGAAAAACTGTTTTTT.

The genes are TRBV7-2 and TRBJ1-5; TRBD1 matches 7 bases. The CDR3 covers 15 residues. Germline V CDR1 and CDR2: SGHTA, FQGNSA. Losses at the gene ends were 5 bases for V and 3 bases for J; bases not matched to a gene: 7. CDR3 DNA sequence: TGTGCCAGCAGCCCCGACAGGGACCACAATCAGCCCCAGCATTTT. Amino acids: CASSPDRDHNQPQHF.

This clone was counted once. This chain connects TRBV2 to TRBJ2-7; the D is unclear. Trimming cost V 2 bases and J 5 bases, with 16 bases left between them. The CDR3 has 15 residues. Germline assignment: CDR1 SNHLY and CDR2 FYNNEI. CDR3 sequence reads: CASSESTPPPHEQYF. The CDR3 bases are TGTGCCAGCAGTGAAAGTACCCCACCCCCGCACGAGCAGTACTTC.

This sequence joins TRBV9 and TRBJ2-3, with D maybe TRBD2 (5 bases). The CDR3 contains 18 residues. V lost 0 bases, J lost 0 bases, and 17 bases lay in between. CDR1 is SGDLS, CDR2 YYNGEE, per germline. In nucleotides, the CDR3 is TGTGCCAGCAGCGTAGGGCTTATAAGAGGAGGTAGCACAGATACGCAGTATTTT. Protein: CASSVGLIRGGSTDTQYF.

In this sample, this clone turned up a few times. The DNA of the CDR3 is TGTGCCAGCAGCTTAGTGGGGACAGGACTAGCCAAAAACATTCAGTACTTC. It codes for CASSLVGTGLAKNIQYF. The chain has TRBV7-2 and TRBJ2-4, with TRBD1 identical over 8 bases. Germline values: CDR1 SGHTA, CDR2 FQGNSA. J lost 0 bases, V lost 1 base, and 5 bases had no gene match. The CDR3 spans 17 residues.

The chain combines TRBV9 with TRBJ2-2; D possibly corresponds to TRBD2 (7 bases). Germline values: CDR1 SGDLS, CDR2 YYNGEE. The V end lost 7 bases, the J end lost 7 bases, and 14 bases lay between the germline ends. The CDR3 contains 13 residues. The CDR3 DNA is TGTGCCAGCGGGGGGGCATACAGCGGGGAGCTGTTTTTT. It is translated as CASGGAYSGELFF.

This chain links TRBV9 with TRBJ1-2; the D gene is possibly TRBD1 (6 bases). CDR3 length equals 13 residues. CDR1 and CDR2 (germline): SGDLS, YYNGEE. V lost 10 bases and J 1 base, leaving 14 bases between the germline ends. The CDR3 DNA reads TGTGCCTCCGGGGGGCTCAATAACTATGGCTACACCTTC. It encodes CASGGLNNYGYTF. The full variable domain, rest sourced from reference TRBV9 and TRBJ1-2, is DSGVTQTPKHLITATGQRVTLRCSPRSGDLSVYWYQQSLDQGLQFLIQYYNGEERAKGNILERFSAQQFPDLHSELNLSSLELGDSALYFCASGGLNNYGYTFGSGTRLTVV.

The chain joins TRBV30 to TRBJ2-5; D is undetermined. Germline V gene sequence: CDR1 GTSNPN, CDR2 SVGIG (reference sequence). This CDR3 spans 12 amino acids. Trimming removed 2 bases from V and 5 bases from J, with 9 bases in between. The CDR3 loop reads CAWSQNGETQYF. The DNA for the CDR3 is TGTGCCTGGAGTCAGAACGGGGAGACCCAGTACTTC.

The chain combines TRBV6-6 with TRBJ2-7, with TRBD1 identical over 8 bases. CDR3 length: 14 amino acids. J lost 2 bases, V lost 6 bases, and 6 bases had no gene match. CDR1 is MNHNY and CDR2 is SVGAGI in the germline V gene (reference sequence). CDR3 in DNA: TGTGCCAGCAGCAAGACAGGGGCAACCTACGAGCAGTACTTC. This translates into CASSKTGATYEQYF.

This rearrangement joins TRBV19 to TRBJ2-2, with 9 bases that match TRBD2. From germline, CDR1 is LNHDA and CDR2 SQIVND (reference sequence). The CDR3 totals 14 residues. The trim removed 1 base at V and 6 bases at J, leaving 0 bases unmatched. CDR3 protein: CASSIGTSAGELFF. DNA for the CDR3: TGTGCCAGTAGTATAGGGACTAGCGCCGGGGAGCTGTTTTTT.

The CDR3 DNA reads TGTGCCAGCAGTGAAAGCGGGGGGAATGATGAAAAACTGTTTTTT. Encoded protein: CASSESGGNDEKLFF. The V and J genes are TRBV25-1 and TRBJ1-4, with D maybe TRBD1 (5 bases). V was shortened by 2 bases and J by 6 bases, with 13 bases between the two germline ends. The CDR3 covers 15 residues. CDR1 MGHDK and CDR2 SYGVNS come from the germline V gene. Full variable domain (remainder filled in from reference TRBV25-1 and TRBJ1-4): EADIYQTPRYLVIGTGKKITLECSQTMGHDKMYWYQQDPGMELHLIHYSYGVNSTEKGDLSSESTVSRIRTEHFPLTLESARPSHTSQYLCASSESGGNDEKLFFGSGTQLSVL.

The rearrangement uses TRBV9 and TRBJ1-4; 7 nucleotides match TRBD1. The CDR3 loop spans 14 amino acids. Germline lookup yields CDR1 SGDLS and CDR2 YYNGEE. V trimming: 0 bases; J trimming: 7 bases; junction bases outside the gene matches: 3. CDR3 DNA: TGTGCCAGCAGCGTAGGAGGGGGCGGTGAAAAACTGTTTTTT. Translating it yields CASSVGGGGEKLFF. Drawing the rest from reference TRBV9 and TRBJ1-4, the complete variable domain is DSGVTQTPKHLITATGQRVTLRCSPRSGDLSVYWYQQSLDQGLQFLIQYYNGEERAKGNILERFSAQQFPDLHSELNLSSLELGDSALYFCASSVGGGGEKLFFGSGTQLSVL.